The 24 T cell receptor beta chains listed next were all sequenced from one sample in a study of sequential checkpoint blockade in melanoma. Noted treatment: randomized to nivolumab then ipilimumab (arm A) or the reverse (arm B). Data came from immunoSEQ multiplex PCR; TCRdb stores just in-frame clones and leaves some out. The sample lists about 4,800 clones; about 78% were seen once. Sequencing was performed on CD8+ T cells sorted from blood (inferred from file names), taken from a patient given nivolumab and ipilimumab in sequence. The receptors derive from a human donor with melanoma.

The rearrangement links TRBV2 to TRBJ2-3, with TRBD1 identical over 9 bases. Trimming removed 5 bases from V and 2 bases from J; junction bases left unmatched: 5. Per germline, CDR1 SNHLY and CDR2 FYNNEI. The CDR3 is 15 residues long. The CDR3 sequence is CASSPTGGNTDTQYF. In DNA, the CDR3 is TGTGCCAGCAGTCCGACAGGGGGTAACACAGATACGCAGTATTTT. Looking up the rest from reference TRBV2 and TRBJ2-3 gives the full variable domain: EPEVTQTPSHQVTQMGQEVILRCVPISNHLYFYWYRQILGQKVEFLVSFYNNEISEKSEIFDDQFSVERPDGSNFTLKIRSTKLEDSAMYFCASSPTGGNTDTQYFGPGTRLTVL.

The chain is built from TRBV4-3 and TRBJ1-3; D is undetermined. Looked up from germline, CDR1 is LGHNA and CDR2 is YSLEER. The CDR3 runs 20 residues. The V end lost 0 bases, the J end lost 8 bases, and 29 bases lay between the germline ends. Here the CDR3 reads CASSQEISGMRRDASDTIYF. DNA for the CDR3: TGCGCCAGCAGCCAAGAGATAAGTGGGATGAGGAGGGATGCAAGCGACACCATATATTTT.

A few counts support this clone. This chain links TRBV5-6 with TRBJ2-7; TRBD1 aligns across 8 bases. Trimming took 2 bases from V and 4 from J; bases not matched to a gene: 20. The CDR3 consists of 19 residues. Per germline, CDR1 SGHDT and CDR2 YYEEEE. The CDR3 coding sequence is TGTGCCAGCAGCTTTGGTCCCGGACAGGGAGGCGCCCATCGGTACGAGCAGTACTTC. This gives the protein CASSFGPGQGGAHRYEQYF. The full variable domain, in which reference TRBV5-6 and TRBJ2-7 provide the parts outside the CDR3, is DAGVTQSPTHLIKTRGQQVTLRCSPKSGHDTVSWYQQALGQGPQFIFQYYEEEERQRGNFPDRFSGHQFPNYSSELNVNALLLGDSALYLCASSFGPGQGGAHRYEQYFGPGTRLTVT.

The chain recombines TRBV6-4 with TRBJ2-2; 10 bases are a match to TRBD2. From germline, CDR1 is MRHNA and CDR2 SNTAGT. CDR3 length: 14 residues. V dropped 6 bases and J dropped 3; count of bases not matched to a gene: 1. Written as DNA, the CDR3 is TGTGCCAGCAGAGCGGGGGGGGACACCGGGGAGCTGTTTTTT. Translating it yields CASRAGGDTGELFF.

The chain is built from TRBV19 and TRBJ2-1, with D perhaps matching TRBD1 (5 bases). V was shortened by 6 bases and J by 9 bases, with 15 bases between the two germline ends. The CDR3 totals 13 residues. The germline V gene has CDR1 LNHDA and CDR2 SQIVND (reference sequence). CDR3 in DNA: TGTGCCAGTAGCCCCCTGCAGGGTACTGAGCAGTTCTTC. Its translation is CASSPLQGTEQFF. Using reference TRBV19 and TRBJ2-1 for the parts outside the CDR3, the full variable domain is DGGITQSPKYLFRKEGQNVTLSCEQNLNHDAMYWYRQDPGQGLRLIYYSQIVNDFQKGDIAEGYSVSREKKESFPLTVTSAQKNPTAFYLCASSPLQGTEQFFGPGTRLTVL.

This clone came up a few times. J is TRBJ1-2 and V is TRBV5-5, with TRBD1 matching 8 bases. The CDR3 loop spans 16 amino acids. Looked up from germline, CDR1 is SGHKS and CDR2 is YYEKEE (reference sequence). V was pared by 0 bases and J by 0 bases, with 4 bases of the junction left unmatched. CDR3 sequence reads: CASSLAGGYPNYGYTF. The CDR3 region has the DNA TGTGCCAGCAGCTTGGCAGGGGGCTATCCTAACTATGGCTACACCTTC.

This rearrangement joins TRBV6-1 to TRBJ1-6, with 11 bases that match TRBD1. This CDR3 has 15 residues. CDR1 and CDR2 from the germline V gene are MNHNS and SASEGT. V shed 6 bases and J 9 bases; nucleotides not matched to a gene: 7. The CDR3 DNA reads as TGTGCCAGCAGCGGACAGGGGGCCGATGGTTCACCCCTCCACTTT. As protein: CASSGQGADGSPLHF.

The chain joins TRBV7-4 to TRBJ2-5, with 9 positions matching TRBD1. The junction had 7 bases not matched to a gene; V was cut back by 6 bases and J by 2 bases. In germline, CDR1 is SGHVT, CDR2 SQSDAQ. The length of the CDR3 is 15 residues. For the CDR3, the DNA is TGTGCCAGCAGATTACCGGGACAGGGTCAAGAGACCCAGTACTTC. It specifies CASRLPGQGQETQYF.

J is TRBJ1-1 and V is TRBV9; 7 bases align to TRBD1. After removal of 5 bases from V and 4 bases from J, the junction contained 5 bases not matched to a gene. CDR3 length: 13 amino acids. Germline lookup yields CDR1 SGDLS and CDR2 YYNGEE. The CDR3 nucleotides read TGTGCCAGCAGTGAAAGGGGGCCCACTGAAGCTTTCTTT. It encodes CASSERGPTEAFF.

This chain joins TRBV19 and TRBJ1-1; 8 bases line up with TRBD1. This CDR3 has 16 amino acids. J gave up 1 base and V 1 base, and 5 bases lay outside the gene matches. Looked up from germline, CDR1 is LNHDA and CDR2 is SQIVND (reference sequence). CDR3 region: CASSIVGQGWNTEAFF. In DNA, the CDR3 is TGTGCCAGTAGTATAGTCGGACAGGGATGGAACACTGAAGCTTTCTTT.

V is TRBV7-6 and J is TRBJ2-1; 10 nucleotides align to TRBD2. The V and J ends lost 4 bases and 1 base, in that order; junction bases with no gene match: 16. CDR1 is SGHVS and CDR2 is FNYEAQ in the germline V gene. The CDR3 length is 20 residues. The CDR3 is CASSSISLLTSGYSYNEQFF. CDR3 nucleotides: TGTGCCAGCAGCTCCATCTCCCTATTGACTAGCGGGTATTCCTACAATGAGCAGTTCTTC.

The table lists this clone with a few counts. J is TRBJ1-1 and V is TRBV10-3; perhaps TRBD1 as D (5 bases). The CDR3 runs 14 residues. With 6 bases removed from V and 3 bases from J, the gap between germline ends came to 14 bases. The germline CDR1 and CDR2 sequences are ENHRY and SYGVKD. CDR3 DNA: TGTGCCATCAGGATCGGGGGATTCGACACTGAAGCTTTCTTT. It is translated as CAIRIGGFDTEAFF.

DNA for the CDR3: TGTGCCAGCGGAAATACCCCGGGACTAGCGGGGGGACGTTACAATGAGCAGTTCTTC. Translating gives CASGNTPGLAGGRYNEQFF. The rearrangement joins TRBV2 to TRBJ2-1; TRBD2 agrees at 15 bases. Germline V CDR1 and CDR2: SNHLY, FYNNEI. V shed 8 bases and J 4 bases; nucleotides not matched to a gene: 15. The CDR3 is made up of 19 amino acids.

In its sample, this clone was seen a few times. The rearrangement joins TRBV5-1 to TRBJ2-2, with 8 bases fitting TRBD1. V trimming: 0 bases; J trimming: 3 bases; junction bases outside the gene matches: 7. Germline-derived CDR1 and CDR2 are SGHRS and YFSETQ. The CDR3 has 17 amino acids. CDR3 nucleotide sequence: TGCGCCAGCAGCTTGGATACGGACAGGGTATACACCGGGGAGCTGTTTTTT. Translating gives CASSLDTDRVYTGELFF.

The chain employs TRBV27 and TRBJ2-1; a possible D gene is TRBD2 (6 bases). Trimming stripped 5 bases from V and 6 bases from J, with 14 bases between. This CDR3 region has 14 residues. CDR1 is MNHEY, CDR2 SMNVEV, per germline (reference sequence). The CDR3 spells CASSHGMGLNEQFF. The CDR3 DNA sequence: TGTGCCAGCAGTCATGGGATGGGACTCAATGAGCAGTTCTTC.

J is TRBJ2-7 and V is TRBV28, with a weak D call TRBD2 (5 bases). The CDR3 has 14 amino acids. Trimming removed 2 bases at V and 7 bases at J, with 15 bases between. Germline V CDR1 and CDR2: MDHEN, SYDVKM. The chain's CDR3 is CASSLVVSPGEQYF. The CDR3 DNA reads TGTGCCAGCAGTTTAGTTGTTTCCCCGGGAGAGCAGTACTTC.

By its share, this clone is large. The chain couples TRBV11-2 to TRBJ2-7; D possibly corresponds to TRBD2 (5 bases). Per germline, CDR1 SGHAT and CDR2 FQNNGV. Trimming shortened V by 4 bases and J by 4 bases, and 26 bases separated the two germline ends. The CDR3 runs to 18 residues. The CDR3 reads CASSSFPGETASIYEQYF. The DNA of the CDR3 is TGTGCCAGCAGCTCGTTCCCCGGGGAAACAGCCTCTATTTACGAGCAGTACTTC.

V usage is TRBV5-4 and J usage is TRBJ1-5, with D unclear. V lost 0 bases, J lost 8 bases, and 15 bases lay in between. Germline V gene data show CDR1 as SGHNT and CDR2 as YYREEE (reference sequence). The CDR3 runs to 15 residues. CDR3 loop: CASSLEGGGSEPQHF. Written as DNA, the CDR3 is TGTGCCAGCAGCTTGGAGGGAGGAGGGTCGGAGCCCCAGCATTTT. Full variable domain (missing parts from reference TRBV5-4 and TRBJ1-5): ETGVTQSPTHLIKTRGQQVTLRCSSQSGHNTVSWYQQALGQGPQFIFQYYREEENGRGNFPPRFSGLQFPNYSSELNVNALELDDSALYLCASSLEGGGSEPQHFGDGTRLSIL.

J is TRBJ2-7 and V is TRBV19, with 8 bases identical to TRBD2. CDR1 LNHDA and CDR2 SQIVND come from the germline V gene (reference sequence). This CDR3 contains 17 residues. Trimming cost V 8 bases and J 2 bases; bases outside gene matches: 17. As DNA, the CDR3 is TGTGCCAGTTCACCTGACTCCTTAGCGGGAACTGCCTACGAGCAGTACTTC. It yields the protein CASSPDSLAGTAYEQYF.

The V and J genes are TRBV7-9 and TRBJ2-3; 10 nucleotides line up with TRBD1. The CDR3 extends over 14 amino acids. Germline CDR1 reads SEHNR; CDR2 reads FQNEAQ (reference sequence). The ends lost 5 bases at V and 3 bases at J; junction bases unmatched: 2. The CDR3 nucleotides are TGTGCCAGCAGCCCGGGACAGGGGACAGATACGCAGTATTTT. Amino acids: CASSPGQGTDTQYF.

This clone appeared a few times. The chain couples TRBV4-3 to TRBJ2-1, with a weak D call TRBD2 (5 bases). V was trimmed by 0 bases and J by 1 base, leaving 13 bases between them. The germline CDR1 and CDR2 sequences are LGHNA and YSLEER. This CDR3 region has 17 residues. The CDR3 reads CASSQESTGLSYNEQFF. CDR3 DNA: TGCGCCAGCAGCCAAGAAAGCACGGGATTATCCTACAATGAGCAGTTCTTC.

This clone was picked up one time. The rearrangement joins TRBV11-2 to TRBJ2-7, with 7 bases lining up with TRBD1. CDR3 length: 17 residues. Per the germline V gene, CDR1 is SGHAT and CDR2 is FQNNGV. Germline trimming cut 5 bases from V and 1 base from J; bases unmatched to any gene: 14. The CDR3 region is CASSPLLGTAKSYEQYF. CDR3 sequence (DNA): TGTGCCAGCAGCCCTCTATTGGGGACAGCCAAATCCTACGAGCAGTACTTC.

About this clone: This sample includes further DNA sequences coding for the same CDR3. V and J are TRBV6-4 and TRBJ2-3; D is perhaps TRBD2 (6 bases). The V end was cut by 0 bases, the J end by 1 base, with 8 bases between. The CDR3 sequence is 15 residues long. CDR1 is MRHNA and CDR2 is SNTAGT in the germline V gene. The DNA of the CDR3 is TGTGCCAGCAGTGACTCTTCGGGGGGCACAGATACGCAGTATTTT. As protein: CASSDSSGGTDTQYF.

V usage is TRBV5-6 and J usage is TRBJ2-7; TRBD2 might be the D (6 bases). Germline CDR1 is SGHDT and CDR2 is YYEEEE. The germline V and J ends were trimmed by 4 bases and 7 bases, with 12 bases remaining between them. CDR3 length: 12 residues. CDR3 in amino acids: CASSTGTLEQYF. CDR3 DNA sequence: TGTGCCAGCAGCACCGGGACTCTTGAGCAGTACTTC.